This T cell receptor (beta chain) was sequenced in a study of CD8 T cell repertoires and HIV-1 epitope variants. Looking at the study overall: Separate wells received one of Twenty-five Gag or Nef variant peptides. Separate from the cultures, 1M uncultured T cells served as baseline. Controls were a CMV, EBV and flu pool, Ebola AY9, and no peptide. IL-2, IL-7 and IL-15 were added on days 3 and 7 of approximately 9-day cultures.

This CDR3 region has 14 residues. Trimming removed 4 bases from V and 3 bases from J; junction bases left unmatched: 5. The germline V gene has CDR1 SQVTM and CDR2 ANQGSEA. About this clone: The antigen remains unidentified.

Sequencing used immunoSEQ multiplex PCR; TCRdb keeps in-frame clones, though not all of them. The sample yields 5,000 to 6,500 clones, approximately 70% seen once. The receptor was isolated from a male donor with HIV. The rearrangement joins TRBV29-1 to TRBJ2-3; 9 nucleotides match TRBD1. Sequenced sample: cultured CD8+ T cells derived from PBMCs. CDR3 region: CSVGGTGRTDTQYF. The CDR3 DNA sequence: TGCAGCGTTGGTGGGACAGGGAGGACAGATACGCAGTATTTT.